This T cell receptor beta chain comes out of a study of cytomegalovirus exposure and HLA in healthy donors. Findings and limits, study-wide: There were a few CMV-associated chains whose specificity for CMV antigens was confirmed in vitro.

The CDR3 is made up of 15 amino acids. Germline V gene sequence: CDR1 SGDLS, CDR2 YYNGEE. Turning to this clone: Its antigen is not identified.

Method: immunoSEQ multiplex PCR; TCRdb's copy keeps in-frame clones and lacks some. The sample lists 71,000 or so clones; less than 95% were seen once. Among the 100 to 150 subjects of the validation cohort, separate from the approximately 660-subject first cohort, were the donors. The specimen sequenced was PBMCs. The clonotype originates from a woman aged 18-35 years in good health and CMV-seronegative. The chain uses TRBV9 and TRBJ2-3; 7 nucleotides agree with TRBD2. In nucleotides, the CDR3 is TGTGCTTCAACCCGCCTAGCGGACTACACAGATACGCAGTATTTT. It yields the protein CASTRLADYTDTQYF.